Listed below are T cell receptor beta chains from one sample, sequenced in a study of blood T cell repertoires in COVID-19. The protocol was immunoSEQ multiplex PCR, while the TCRdb copy is restricted to in-frame clones and leaves out a portion. The sample includes hundreds of thousands of clones, less than 85% of them seen just once. Sequences were obtained from peripheral blood. These receptor sequences come from a woman aged 18-35 years with acute or convalescent COVID-19. Each CDR3 is given with its conserved first and last residue. Each record gives: clone size, V gene, D gene, J gene, CDR3 DNA, CDR3 protein. D genes are given only for firm matches. A row's size may be missing; if present it is once, few, many or a size class.

clone_size: -; v_call: TRBV4-2; d_call: -; j_call: TRBJ1-3; cdr3_nt: TGTGCCAGCGGACGGGAAGGGTTCTCTGGAAACACCATATATTTT; cdr3_aa: CASGREGFSGNTIYF
clone_size: -; v_call: TRBV18; d_call: TRBD1; j_call: TRBJ2-7; cdr3_nt: TGTGCCAGCTCACCTATCAGACAGGGGGGCTACGAGCAGTACTTC; cdr3_aa: CASSPIRQGGYEQYF
clone_size: -; v_call: TRBV7-2; d_call: -; j_call: TRBJ1-5; cdr3_nt: TGTGCCAGCAGCTCCTCTTTATCGAGCAATCAGCCCCAGCATTTT; cdr3_aa: CASSSSLSSNQPQHF
clone_size: -; v_call: TRBV14; d_call: TRBD1; j_call: TRBJ2-5; cdr3_nt: TGTGCCAGCAGCCAAGTACGAGGAAACAGGGGAGAGACCCAGTACTTC; cdr3_aa: CASSQVRGNRGETQYF
clone_size: -; v_call: TRBV9; d_call: TRBD1; j_call: TRBJ1-5; cdr3_nt: TGTGCCAGCAGCGTAGACAGGGGCTATAGCAATCAGCCCCAGCATTTT; cdr3_aa: CASSVDRGYSNQPQHF
clone_size: -; v_call: TRBV4-1; d_call: -; j_call: TRBJ1-2; cdr3_nt: TGCGCCAGCAGCCAAGTTGGGGGCCGGTATGGCTACACCTTC; cdr3_aa: CASSQVGGRYGYTF
clone_size: -; v_call: TRBV5-1; d_call: TRBD2; j_call: TRBJ2-1; cdr3_nt: TGCGCCAGCAGCCAGGAGCCTAGCGGGGGGTCAAGCTCCTACAATGAGCAGTTCTTC; cdr3_aa: CASSQEPSGGSSSYNEQFF
clone_size: few; v_call: TRBV19; d_call: -; j_call: TRBJ1-4; cdr3_nt: TGTGCCAGTAAAAATGCAGCAACTAATGAAAAACTGTTTTTT; cdr3_aa: CASKNAATNEKLFF
clone_size: -; v_call: TRBV5-1; d_call: -; j_call: TRBJ2-1; cdr3_nt: TGCGCCAGCAAAATTCAGTACTCCTACAATGAGCAGTTCTTC; cdr3_aa: CASKIQYSYNEQFF
clone_size: -; v_call: TRBV19; d_call: -; j_call: TRBJ1-5; cdr3_nt: TGTGCCAGTAGTGACAACCAAAATCAGCCCCAGCATTTT; cdr3_aa: CASSDNQNQPQHF
clone_size: many; v_call: TRBV27; d_call: TRBD1; j_call: TRBJ2-2; cdr3_nt: TGTGCCAGCACCGAAGGACAGGGGGTTCGGACCGGGGAGCTGTTTTTT; cdr3_aa: CASTEGQGVRTGELFF
clone_size: once; v_call: TRBV28; d_call: -; j_call: TRBJ1-4; cdr3_nt: TGTGCCAGCACCCTCGGAGGAGGGGATAGCGAAAAACTGTTTTTT; cdr3_aa: CASTLGGGDSEKLFF
clone_size: -; v_call: TRBV12-3/TRBV12-4; d_call: -; j_call: TRBJ1-4; cdr3_nt: TGTGCCAGCAGTTTGAAGGAGGGAAAACTGTTTTTT; cdr3_aa: CASSLKEGKLFF
clone_size: many; v_call: TRBV6-2/TRBV6-3; d_call: -; j_call: TRBJ1-2; cdr3_nt: TGTGCCAGCAGTTCATTGGGAGGGAGAGGCTACACCTTC; cdr3_aa: CASSSLGGRGYTF
clone_size: -; v_call: TRBV28; d_call: -; j_call: TRBJ2-1; cdr3_nt: TGTGCCAGTGAGTCCAACAATGAGCAGTTCTTC; cdr3_aa: CASESNNEQFF
clone_size: -; v_call: TRBV13; d_call: -; j_call: TRBJ1-1; cdr3_nt: TGTGCCAGCAGCTTAGGGGCAGGGGATACTGAAGCTTTCTTT; cdr3_aa: CASSLGAGDTEAFF
clone_size: -; v_call: TRBV7-8; d_call: TRBD1; j_call: TRBJ2-5; cdr3_nt: TGTGCCAGCAGCTTAGTCGGGACAGGCGGAGAGACCCAGTACTTC; cdr3_aa: CASSLVGTGGETQYF
clone_size: few; v_call: TRBV2; d_call: -; j_call: TRBJ1-2; cdr3_nt: TGTGCCGAAGGGGAAGATGGCTACACCTTC; cdr3_aa: CAEGEDGYTF
clone_size: -; v_call: TRBV6-5; d_call: -; j_call: TRBJ2-7; cdr3_nt: TGTGCCAGCAGTTACGACCGGGACTCCTACGAGCAGTACTTC; cdr3_aa: CASSYDRDSYEQYF
clone_size: few; v_call: TRBV6-1; d_call: -; j_call: TRBJ1-2; cdr3_nt: TGTGCCAGCAGTGAAACCAGGGGAGCCTATGGCTACACCTTC; cdr3_aa: CASSETRGAYGYTF
clone_size: -; v_call: TRBV12-5; d_call: -; j_call: TRBJ1-3; cdr3_nt: TGTGCTAGTGGTTTTAGTTTCGTACAGCCCGCCGATCTCTCTGGAAACACCATATATTTT; cdr3_aa: CASGFSFVQPADLSGNTIYF
clone_size: -; v_call: TRBV2; d_call: -; j_call: TRBJ1-1; cdr3_nt: TGTGCCAGCAGTGGCACAGAGGGCCGGACTGAAGCTTTCTTT; cdr3_aa: CASSGTEGRTEAFF
clone_size: -; v_call: TRBV7-3; d_call: TRBD2; j_call: TRBJ2-1; cdr3_nt: TGTGCCAGCAGCTTCGGGACTAGTAGATCGGCAGAGCAGTTCTTC; cdr3_aa: CASSFGTSRSAEQFF
clone_size: -; v_call: TRBV2; d_call: TRBD1; j_call: TRBJ1-1; cdr3_nt: TGTGCCAGCAGTGGGGTTAGGACAGGGTGGACTGAAGCTTTCTTT; cdr3_aa: CASSGVRTGWTEAFF
clone_size: -; v_call: TRBV11-1; d_call: -; j_call: TRBJ1-1; cdr3_nt: TGTGCCAGCAGCTTAAACAGACCCTTTGAAGCTTTCTTT; cdr3_aa: CASSLNRPFEAFF
clone_size: -; v_call: TRBV6-5; d_call: -; j_call: TRBJ1-3; cdr3_nt: TGTGCCAGCAGCCCCCTAGGAATTGACACCATATATTTT; cdr3_aa: CASSPLGIDTIYF
clone_size: -; v_call: TRBV6-5; d_call: -; j_call: TRBJ1-1; cdr3_nt: TGTGCCAGCAGTTACGAGGGAAGTTCTGAAGCTTTCTTT; cdr3_aa: CASSYEGSSEAFF
clone_size: -; v_call: TRBV27; d_call: TRBD1; j_call: TRBJ1-1; cdr3_nt: TGTGCCAGCAGCTACAGGGGGAGGAACACTGAAGCTTTCTTT; cdr3_aa: CASSYRGRNTEAFF
clone_size: few; v_call: TRBV21-1; d_call: -; j_call: TRBJ2-1; cdr3_nt: TGTGCCAGCAGCACAATACTAGCGGGAGTTTTCAATGAGCAGTTCTTC; cdr3_aa: CASSTILAGVFNEQFF
clone_size: -; v_call: TRBV6-5; d_call: -; j_call: TRBJ2-5; cdr3_nt: TGTGCCAGCAGTTACGGCTTGGCTAGCCAAGAGACCCAGTACTTC; cdr3_aa: CASSYGLASQETQYF
clone_size: -; v_call: TRBV6-6; d_call: -; j_call: TRBJ1-1; cdr3_nt: TGTGCCAGCAGTTACCGCCTGGAGGAAGCTTTCTTT; cdr3_aa: CASSYRLEEAFF